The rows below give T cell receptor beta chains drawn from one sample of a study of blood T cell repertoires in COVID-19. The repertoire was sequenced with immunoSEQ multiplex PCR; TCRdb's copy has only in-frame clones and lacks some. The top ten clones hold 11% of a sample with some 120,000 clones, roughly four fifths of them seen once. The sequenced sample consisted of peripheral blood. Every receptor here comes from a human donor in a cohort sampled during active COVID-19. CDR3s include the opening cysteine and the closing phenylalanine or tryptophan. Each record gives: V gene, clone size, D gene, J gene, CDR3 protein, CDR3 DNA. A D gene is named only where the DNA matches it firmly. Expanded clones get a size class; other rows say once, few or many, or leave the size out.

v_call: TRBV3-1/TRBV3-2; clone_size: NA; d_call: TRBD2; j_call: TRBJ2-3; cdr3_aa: CASSPWTSRGTDTQYF; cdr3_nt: TGTGCCAGCAGCCCCTGGACTAGTCGCGGCACAGATACGCAGTATTTT
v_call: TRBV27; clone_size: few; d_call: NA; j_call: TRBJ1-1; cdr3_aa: CASSSPDRGNTEAFF; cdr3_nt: TGTGCCAGCAGTTCCCCGGACAGAGGGAACACTGAAGCTTTCTTT
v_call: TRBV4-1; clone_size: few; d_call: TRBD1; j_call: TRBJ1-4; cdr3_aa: CASSQDGAGQSEKLFF; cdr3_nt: TGCGCCAGCAGCCAAGATGGGGCGGGACAGAGTGAAAAACTGTTTTTT
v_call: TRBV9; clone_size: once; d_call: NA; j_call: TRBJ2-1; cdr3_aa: CASSPVYNEQFF; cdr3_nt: TGTGCCAGCAGCCCCGTATACAATGAGCAGTTCTTC
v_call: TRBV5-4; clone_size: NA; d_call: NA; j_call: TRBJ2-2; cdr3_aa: CASSPNTAGELFF; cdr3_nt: TGTGCCAGCAGCCCGAATACAGCCGGGGAGCTGTTTTTT
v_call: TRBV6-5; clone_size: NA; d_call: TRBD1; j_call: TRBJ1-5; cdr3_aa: CASSMDRNQPQHF; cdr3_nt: TGTGCCAGCAGTATGGACAGGAATCAGCCCCAGCATTTT
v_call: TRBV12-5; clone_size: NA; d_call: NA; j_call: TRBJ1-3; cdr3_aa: CASGQGGPGNTIYF; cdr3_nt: TGTGCTAGTGGGCAGGGAGGTCCTGGAAACACCATATATTTT
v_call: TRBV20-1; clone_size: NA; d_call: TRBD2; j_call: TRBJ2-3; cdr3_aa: CSASLPGGPRGTDTQYF; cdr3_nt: TGCAGTGCTAGTCTCCCGGGGGGGCCTCGTGGCACAGATACGCAGTATTTT
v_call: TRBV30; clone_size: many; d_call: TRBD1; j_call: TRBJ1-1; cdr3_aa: CAGTEGATEAFF; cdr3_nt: TGTGCCGGGACGGAGGGGGCCACTGAAGCTTTCTTT
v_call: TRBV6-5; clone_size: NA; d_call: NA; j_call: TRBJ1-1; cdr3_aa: CASSPLRGGTEAFF; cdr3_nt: TGTGCCAGCAGTCCGTTGAGGGGAGGCACTGAAGCTTTCTTT
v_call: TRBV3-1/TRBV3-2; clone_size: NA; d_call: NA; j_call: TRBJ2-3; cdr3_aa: CASSHEPNSSTDTQYF; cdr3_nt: TGTGCCAGCAGCCACGAGCCCAACTCTAGCACAGATACGCAGTATTTT
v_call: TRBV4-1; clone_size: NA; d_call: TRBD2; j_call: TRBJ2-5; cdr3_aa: CASSQQGLPRETQYF; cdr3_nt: TGCGCCAGCAGCCAACAGGGACTACCTCGAGAGACCCAGTACTTC
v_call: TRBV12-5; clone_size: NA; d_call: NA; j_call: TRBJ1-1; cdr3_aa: CASGWGWGTIRDTEAFF; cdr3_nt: TGTGCTAGTGGTTGGGGGTGGGGGACAATCCGGGACACTGAAGCTTTCTTT
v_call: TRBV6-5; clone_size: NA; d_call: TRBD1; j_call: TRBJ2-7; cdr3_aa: CASSLRGPYEQYF; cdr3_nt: TGTGCCAGCAGCCTAAGGGGGCCCTACGAGCAGTACTTC
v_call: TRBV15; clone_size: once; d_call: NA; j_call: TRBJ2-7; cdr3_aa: CATRSEQVPTYEQYF; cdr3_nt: TGTGCCACCCGTTCGGAGCAAGTCCCTACCTACGAGCAGTACTTC
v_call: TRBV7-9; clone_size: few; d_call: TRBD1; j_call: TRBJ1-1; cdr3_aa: CASSRWTGASGGNTEAFF; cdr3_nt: TGTGCCAGCAGCCGATGGACAGGCGCCTCCGGTGGGAACACTGAAGCTTTCTTT
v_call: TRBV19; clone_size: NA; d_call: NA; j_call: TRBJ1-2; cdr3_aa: CASSMKAGFYGYTF; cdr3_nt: TGTGCCAGTAGTATGAAGGCAGGCTTCTATGGCTACACCTTC
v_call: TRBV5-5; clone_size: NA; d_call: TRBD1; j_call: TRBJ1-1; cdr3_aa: CASSLTGQGRGAFF; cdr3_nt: TGTGCCAGCAGCTTGACGGGACAGGGGAGGGGAGCTTTCTTT
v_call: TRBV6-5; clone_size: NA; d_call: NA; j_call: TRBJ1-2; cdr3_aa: CASRDGGQGRDGYTF; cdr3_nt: TGTGCCAGCAGGGATGGCGGGCAGGGGAGAGATGGCTACACCTTC
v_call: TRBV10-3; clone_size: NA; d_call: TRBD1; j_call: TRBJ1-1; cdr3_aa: CAIRRGQGSGNTEAFF; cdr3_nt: TGTGCCATCAGGCGAGGACAGGGGTCGGGGAACACTGAAGCTTTCTTT
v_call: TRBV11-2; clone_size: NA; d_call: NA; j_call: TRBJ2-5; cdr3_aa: CASSLFSGGETQYF; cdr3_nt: TGTGCCAGCAGCTTATTTTCAGGCGGGGAGACCCAGTACTTC
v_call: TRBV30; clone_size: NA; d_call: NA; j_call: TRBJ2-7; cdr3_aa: CAWERGLTYEQYF; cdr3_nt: TGTGCCTGGGAAAGGGGTTTGACCTACGAGCAGTACTTC
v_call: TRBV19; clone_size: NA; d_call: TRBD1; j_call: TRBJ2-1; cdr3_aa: CASSAGTGTYNEQFF; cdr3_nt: TGTGCCAGTAGTGCTGGGACAGGGACCTACAATGAGCAGTTCTTC
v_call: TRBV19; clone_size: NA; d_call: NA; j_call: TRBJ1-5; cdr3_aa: CASSIERQASNQPQHF; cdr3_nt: TGTGCCAGTAGTATAGAAAGACAGGCTAGCAATCAGCCCCAGCATTTT
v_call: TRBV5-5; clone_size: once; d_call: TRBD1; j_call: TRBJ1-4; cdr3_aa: CASSLGTGINEKLFF; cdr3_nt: TGTGCCAGCAGCTTGGGGACAGGGATTAATGAAAAACTGTTTTTT
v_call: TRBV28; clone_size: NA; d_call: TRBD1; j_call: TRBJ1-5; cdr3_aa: CASSYVRQGSNQPQHF; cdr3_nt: TGTGCCAGCAGTTACGTACGACAGGGTTCCAATCAGCCCCAGCATTTT
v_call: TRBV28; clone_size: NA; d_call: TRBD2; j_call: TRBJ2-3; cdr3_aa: CASSPLAGGTDTQYF; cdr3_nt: TGTGCCAGCAGTCCCCTAGCGGGGGGCACAGATACGCAGTATTTT
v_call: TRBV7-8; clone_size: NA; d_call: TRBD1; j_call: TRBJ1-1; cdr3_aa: CASSRGLNTEAFF; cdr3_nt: TGTGCCAGCAGCAGGGGGCTTAACACTGAAGCTTTCTTT
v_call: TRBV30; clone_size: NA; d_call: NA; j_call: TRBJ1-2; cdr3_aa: CAWSASGPYGYTF; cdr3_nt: TGTGCCTGGAGTGCTTCCGGTCCCTATGGCTACACCTTC
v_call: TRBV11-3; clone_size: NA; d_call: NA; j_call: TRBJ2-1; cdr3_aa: CASSLFGGYNEQFF; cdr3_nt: TGTGCCAGCAGCTTATTCGGCGGCTACAATGAGCAGTTCTTC
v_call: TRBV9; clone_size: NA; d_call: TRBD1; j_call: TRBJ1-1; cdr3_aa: CASSATMGQGMTEAFF; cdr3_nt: TGTGCCAGCAGCGCCACAATGGGACAGGGGATGACTGAAGCTTTCTTT
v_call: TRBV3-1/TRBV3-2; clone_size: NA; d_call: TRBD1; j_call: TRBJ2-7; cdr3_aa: CASSPGQGDYEQYF; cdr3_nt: TGTGCCAGCAGCCCCGGACAGGGGGACTACGAGCAGTACTTC
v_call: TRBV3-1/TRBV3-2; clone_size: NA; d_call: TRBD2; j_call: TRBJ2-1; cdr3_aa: CASSRGGSSYNEQFF; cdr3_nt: TGTGCCAGCAGCCGGGGGGGGAGCTCCTACAATGAGCAGTTCTTC
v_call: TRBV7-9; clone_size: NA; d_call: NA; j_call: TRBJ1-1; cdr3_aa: CASSESQGTNTEAFF; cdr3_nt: TGTGCCAGCAGCGAATCACAGGGTACGAACACTGAAGCTTTCTTT